This entry describes one TCR beta chain. CDR1 is SGHTA and CDR2 is FQGTGA in the germline V gene. The V and J ends lost 3 bases and 3 bases, in that order; junction bases with no gene match: 8. The CDR3 totals 15 residues. The assay was immunoSEQ multiplex PCR, and TCRdb's table has in-frame clones only and misses some. The sample lists fewer than 2.5 million clones; 80% to 95% were seen once. The sample is drawn from a study of shared clonotypes between healthy human individuals. What was sequenced was naive CD4+ T cells from PBMCs. Subset noted: CD45RA+ positively selected. The chain employs TRBV7-3 and TRBJ2-7, with 7 bases matching TRBD2. This clonotype was obtained from a man younger than 35 in good health. Some clones in this sample may be carry-over from other donors' samples. CDR3 region: CASSLTSSEVYEQYF. CDR3 coding DNA: TGTGCCAGCAGCTTGACTAGCTCCGAGGTCTACGAGCAGTACTTC.